This TCR beta chain was identified in a study of T-cell memory formation after mild COVID-19. Study conclusions and caveats: The study found balanced CD4/CD8 in clones contracting day 15 to 85 and a CD4+ lean in later expanders. Nothing showed for sure that second-wave clones peaking on day 37 were SARS-CoV-2 specific. Pre-infection memory contained some responding clones, which suggested that cross-reactive memory had joined.

A 5'RACE reaction primed in the constant segment made cDNA libraries of TCR alpha and TCR beta, and these carried sample barcodes and UMIs. TCRdb redid the calling of the 5' RACE reads with MiXCR, one entry per CDR3 protein. This repertoire shows roughly 450,000 distinct CDR3 sequences, roughly 18% found once; its top ten account for around an eighth. V lost 3 bases, J lost 4 bases, and 5 bases stayed unmatched. From germline, CDR1 is SGHRS and CDR2 YFSETQ. The CDR3 is 15 residues long. A note on this clonotype: The antigen remains undetermined.

Specimen: PBMCs or a T cell subset sorted from them (not recorded which). The J gene is TRBJ1-1, the V gene TRBV5-1; TRBD1 matches at 11 bases. The source of this sequence is an adult woman who had mild COVID-19 (a few samples of this study predate the infection). Cell type and time point are not known. As DNA, the CDR3 is TGCGCCAGCAGCTCGGCTGGGACAGGGGGCACTGAAGCTTTCTTT. Protein: CASSSAGTGGTEAFF.